The 18 T cell receptor beta chains in this list originate from one sample, sequenced in a study of OX40 agonist ivuxolimab in advanced cancers. Repertoires were generated with immunoSEQ multiplex PCR, while TCRdb's copy carries only in-frame clones and drops some. This table holds 70,000 to 80,000 clones, just over 90% found once. The specimen comprised CD4+ or CD8+ T cells sorted from blood, sampled in a trial of the OX40 agonist ivuxolimab. The receptor set was obtained from an adult with an advanced solid tumor such as melanoma, head and neck, liver or kidney cancer.

The chain is built from TRBV5-4 and TRBJ2-7, with no clear D. V was clipped by 1 base and J by 1 base, with 9 bases between them. Germline values: CDR1 SGHNT, CDR2 YYREEE (reference sequence). CDR3 length equals 14 residues. The chain's CDR3 is CASSLTLGSYEQYF. CDR3 bases: TGTGCCAGCAGCTTGACCCTTGGGTCCTACGAGCAGTACTTC. The variable domain in full, with the rest retrieved from reference TRBV5-4 and TRBJ2-7, is ETGVTQSPTHLIKTRGQQVTLRCSSQSGHNTVSWYQQALGQGPQFIFQYYREEENGRGNFPPRFSGLQFPNYSSELNVNALELDDSALYLCASSLTLGSYEQYFGPGTRLTVT.

The chain combines TRBV7-8 with TRBJ2-5, with TRBD2 matching 9 bases. In germline, CDR1 is SGHVS, CDR2 FQNEAQ. With V trimmed by 4 bases and J by 6 bases, 6 bases remained unmatched. The CDR3 is 14 residues long. The CDR3: CASSSSGGSQTQYF. The DNA for the CDR3 is TGTGCCAGCAGCTCGAGCGGGGGGAGTCAGACCCAGTACTTC. The variable domain in full, completed from reference TRBV7-8 and TRBJ2-5, reads GAGVSQSPRYKVAKRGQDVALRCDPISGHVSLFWYQQALGQGPEFLTYFQNEAQLDKSGLPSDRFFAERPEGSVSTLKIQRTQQEDSAVYLCASSSSGGSQTQYFGPGTRLLVL.

The genes are TRBV27 and TRBJ2-1, with 8 bases identical to TRBD2. Losses at the gene ends were 5 bases for V and 11 bases for J; bases not matched to a gene: 5. Germline-derived CDR1 and CDR2 are MNHEY and SMNVEV (reference sequence). The CDR3 runs 12 residues. CDR3 DNA: TGTGCCAGCAGTCCCGGACTAGCTAAGCAGTTCTTC. This gives the protein CASSPGLAKQFF.

This rearrangement joins TRBV27 to TRBJ1-2; D ambiguous. V lost 0 bases to trimming and J lost 4 bases, with 12 bases between them. The CDR3 has 15 residues. From germline, CDR1 is MNHEY and CDR2 SMNVEV (reference sequence). CDR3 region: CASSLSFETTYGYTF. In DNA, the CDR3 is TGTGCCAGCAGTTTATCTTTCGAAACCACCTATGGCTACACCTTC.

The chain joins TRBV2 to TRBJ1-5; a weak D match, TRBD1 (6 bases). This CDR3 comprises 15 residues. V was trimmed by 6 bases and J by 2 bases, leaving 14 bases between them. Germline values: CDR1 SNHLY, CDR2 FYNNEI. For the CDR3, the DNA is TGTGCCAGCAGCGAGGGACAAGGGGGCAATCAGCCCCAGCATTTT. It codes for CASSEGQGGNQPQHF.

V usage is TRBV13 and J usage is TRBJ2-7; D is uncertain. Trimming cost V 0 bases and J 6 bases, with 12 bases left between them. Germline V gene sequence: CDR1 PRHDT, CDR2 FYEKMQ (reference sequence). The CDR3 is 14 residues long. CDR3 in DNA: TGTGCCAGCAGCTTAGGCCTAAGGCTAGGCGAGCAGTACTTC. This encodes CASSLGLRLGEQYF.

The V and J genes are TRBV27 and TRBJ2-7, with TRBD1 matching 7 bases. V was pared by 6 bases and J by 5 bases, with 13 bases of the junction left unmatched. The V gene's germline CDR1 is MNHEY and CDR2 SMNVEV (reference sequence). The CDR3 covers 15 residues. The CDR3 sequence is CASSRTGTAGNEQYF. CDR3 nucleotides: TGTGCCAGCAGCCGTACCGGGACAGCAGGCAACGAGCAGTACTTC.

This sequence joins TRBV11-2 and TRBJ1-6; 9 bases are shared with TRBD1. Trimming at V came to 6 bases and at J to 12 bases, leaving 9 bases not matched to a gene. Per the germline V gene, CDR1 is SGHAT and CDR2 is FQNNGV. The CDR3 covers 14 residues. CDR3 loop: CASSSPGQGLPLHF. DNA for the CDR3: TGTGCCAGCAGTTCCCCGGGACAGGGATTACCCCTCCACTTT.

This sequence joins TRBV29-1 and TRBJ1-3; tentative D call: TRBD1 (5 bases). The CDR3 sequence is 16 residues long. Germline assignment: CDR1 SQVTM and CDR2 ANQGSEA. V shed 0 bases and J shed 4 bases, with 16 bases lying between them. Written as DNA, the CDR3 is TGCAGCGTTGAAGATGGGGCGAACTCTAACGGAAACACCATATATTTT. Translated: CSVEDGANSNGNTIYF.

The genes are TRBV6-5 and TRBJ2-4, with 8 positions matching TRBD2. The CDR3 runs 14 residues. Germline CDR1 is MNHEY and CDR2 is SVGAGI. The V segment lost 3 bases and the J segment 9 bases; nucleotides outside the gene matches: 7. CDR3: CASSYSGGPRIQYF. CDR3 sequence (DNA): TGTGCCAGCAGTTATTCGGGGGGGCCCCGCATTCAGTACTTC.

The rearrangement uses TRBV15 and TRBJ1-5, with no clear D. Germline V gene data show CDR1 as LNHNV and CDR2 as YYDKDF (reference sequence). V was shortened by 0 bases and J by 2 bases, with 8 bases between the two germline ends. The CDR3 length is 15 residues. This CDR3 is CATSRDGVGNQPQHF. The CDR3 DNA follows: TGTGCCACCAGCAGAGATGGGGTGGGCAATCAGCCCCAGCATTTT. The complete variable domain, with remaining parts taken from reference TRBV15 and TRBJ1-5, reads DAMVIQNPRYQVTQFGKPVTLSCSQTLNHNVMYWYQQKSSQAPKLLFHYYDKDFNNEADTPDNFQSRRPNTSFCFLDIRSPGLGDTAMYLCATSRDGVGNQPQHFGDGTRLSIL.

The V and J genes are TRBV5-4 and TRBJ1-1; D unclear. The CDR3 sequence is 16 residues long. Per germline, CDR1 SGHNT and CDR2 YYREEE (reference sequence). Trimming left V 4 bases short and J 0 bases short, with 16 bases between. The DNA for the CDR3 is TGTGCCAGCAGCCCTCCGGGATCACCAATGAACACTGAAGCTTTCTTT. Protein: CASSPPGSPMNTEAFF.

This clone was recorded only once. V is TRBV28 and J is TRBJ1-1; possible D gene TRBD1, 5 bases. Trimming stripped 7 bases from V and 6 bases from J, with 12 bases between. Germline assignment: CDR1 MDHEN and CDR2 SYDVKM. The CDR3 is made up of 12 amino acids. In nucleotides, the CDR3 is TGTGCCAGCAACAGACAGCTCGCTGAAGCTTTCTTT. Amino acids: CASNRQLAEAFF.

The chain combines TRBV27 with TRBJ1-5, with 8 nucleotides matching TRBD1. With 6 bases clipped from V and 2 bases from J, the junction kept 6 bases outside the gene matches. CDR3 length: 15 residues. CDR1 and CDR2 from the germline V gene are MNHEY and SMNVEV (reference sequence). CDR3 coding DNA: TGTGCCAGCAGCTCCGGACAGGGTGGCAATCAGCCCCAGCATTTT. Its protein is CASSSGQGGNQPQHF.

This sequence joins TRBV7-6 and TRBJ1-1; D gene unclear. Trimming stripped 2 bases from V and 1 base from J, with 8 bases between. CDR3 length: 14 amino acids. The germline CDR1 and CDR2 sequences are SGHVS and FNYEAQ. The CDR3 coding sequence is TGTGCCAGCAGCTTATCGCCGGGGAACACTGAAGCTTTCTTT. Translation: CASSLSPGNTEAFF.

This chain connects TRBV27 to TRBJ1-5; D uncertain. The length of the CDR3 is 15 residues. V shed 3 bases and J shed 5 bases, with 14 bases lying between them. Germline CDR1 MNHEY, CDR2 SMNVEV (reference sequence). CDR3 sequence reads: CASSFLGQSDQPQHF. The CDR3 DNA reads as TGTGCCAGCAGTTTTTTGGGTCAGTCTGATCAGCCCCAGCATTTT.

CDR3 sequence reads: CATTEEGSYEQYF. The CDR3 nucleotides are TGTGCCACCACGGAGGAGGGCTCCTACGAGCAGTACTTC. The chain is built from TRBV6-5 and TRBJ2-7; TRBD2 might be the D (6 bases). The CDR3 sequence is 13 residues long. Germline values: CDR1 MNHEY, CDR2 SVGAGI. Trimming removed 10 bases from V and 0 bases from J, with 13 bases in between.

This chain joins TRBV19 and TRBJ2-2; D ambiguous. Germline V lookup: CDR1 LNHDA, CDR2 SQIVND (reference sequence). The CDR3 is 15 residues long. The V end lost 3 bases, the J end lost 5 bases, and 13 bases lay between the germline ends. The CDR3 sequence: CASSIYTELTGELFF. CDR3 bases: TGTGCCAGTAGTATTTACACGGAACTAACCGGGGAGCTGTTTTTT.